This T cell receptor (beta chain) derives from a study of blood T cells in healthy people across ages. Study-level findings and limits: Age advanced and TCR beta diversity per million T cells fell, roughly linearly.

The CDR3 is made up of 15 amino acids. Trimming at V came to 6 bases and at J to 3 bases, leaving 10 bases not matched to a gene. Germline V lookup: CDR1 SGHVS, CDR2 FNYEAQ. A second PCR of roughly 7 to 11 cycles used a sample-barcoded 5' primer and a J-beta primer mix. Through a template-switch adaptor with 12 random nucleotides, each cDNA molecule received a tag. TCRdb re-derived calls from the 5' RACE reads in MiXCR, one entry per CDR3 protein. Here the sample spans fewer than 1,200,000 distinct CDR3 sequences, around 25% being singletons. With respect to this clonotype: Its specificity is not known.

The data also belong to a second study, concerning T cells of mothers and their children. That report adds: A few healthy Caucasian mothers, along with their six children, were the donors.

Sequencing input: blood. The chain uses TRBV7-6 and TRBJ2-7; 8 positions agree with TRBD2. This clonotype was sampled from a girl between 2 and 10 years old in good health. DNA for the CDR3: TGTGCCAGCAGTCGGGCCCAGGCGGGAGGCTACGAGCAGTACTTC. Its protein is CASSRAQAGGYEQYF.